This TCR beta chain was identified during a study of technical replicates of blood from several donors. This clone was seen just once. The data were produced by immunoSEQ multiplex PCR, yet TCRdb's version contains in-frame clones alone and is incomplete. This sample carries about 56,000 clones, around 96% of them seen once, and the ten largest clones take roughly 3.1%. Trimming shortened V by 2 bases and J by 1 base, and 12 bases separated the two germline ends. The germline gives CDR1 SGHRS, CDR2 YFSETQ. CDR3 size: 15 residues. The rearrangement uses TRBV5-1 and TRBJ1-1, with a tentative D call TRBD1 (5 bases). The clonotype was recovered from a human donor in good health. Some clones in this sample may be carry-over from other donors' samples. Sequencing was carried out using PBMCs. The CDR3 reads CASSFQTDKNTEAFF. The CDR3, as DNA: TGCGCCAGCAGCTTCCAGACAGATAAGAACACTGAAGCTTTCTTT.